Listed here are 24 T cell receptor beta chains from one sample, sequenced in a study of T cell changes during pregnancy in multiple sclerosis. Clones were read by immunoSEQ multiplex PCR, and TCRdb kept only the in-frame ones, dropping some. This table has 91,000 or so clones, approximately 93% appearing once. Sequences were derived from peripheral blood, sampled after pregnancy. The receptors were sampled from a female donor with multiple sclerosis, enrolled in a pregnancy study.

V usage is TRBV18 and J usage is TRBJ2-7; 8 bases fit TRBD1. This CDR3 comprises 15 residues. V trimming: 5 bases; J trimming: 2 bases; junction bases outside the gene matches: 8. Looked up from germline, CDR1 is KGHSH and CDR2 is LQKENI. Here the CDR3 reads CASSNGQGSPYEQYF. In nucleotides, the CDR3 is TGTGCCAGCTCAAATGGACAGGGTAGTCCCTACGAGCAGTACTTC.

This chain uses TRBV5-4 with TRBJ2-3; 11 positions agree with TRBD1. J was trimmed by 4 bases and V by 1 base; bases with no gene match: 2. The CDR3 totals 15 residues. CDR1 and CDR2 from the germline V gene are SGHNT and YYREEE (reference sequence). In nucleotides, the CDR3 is TGTGCCAGCAGCTTGCTGGGACAGGGGGCAGATACGCAGTATTTT. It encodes CASSLLGQGADTQYF.

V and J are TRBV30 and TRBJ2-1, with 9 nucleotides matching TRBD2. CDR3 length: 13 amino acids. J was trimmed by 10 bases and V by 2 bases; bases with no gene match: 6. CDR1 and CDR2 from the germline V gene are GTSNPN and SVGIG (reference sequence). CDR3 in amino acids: CAWSPNLAGEQFF. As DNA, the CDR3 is TGTGCCTGGAGTCCCAACCTAGCGGGAGAGCAGTTCTTC. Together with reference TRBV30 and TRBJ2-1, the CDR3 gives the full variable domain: SQTIHQWPATLVQPVGSPLSLECTVEGTSNPNLYWYRQAAGRGLQLLFYSVGIGQISSEVPQNLSASRPQDRQFILSSKKLLLSDSGFYLCAWSPNLAGEQFFGPGTRLTVL.

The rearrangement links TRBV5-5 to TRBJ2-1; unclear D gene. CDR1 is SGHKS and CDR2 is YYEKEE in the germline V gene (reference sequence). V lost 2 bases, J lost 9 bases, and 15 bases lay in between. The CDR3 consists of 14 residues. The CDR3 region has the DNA TGTGCCAGCAGCTTACTCGAGTCAGGTAGTGAGCAGTTCTTC. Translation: CASSLLESGSEQFF.

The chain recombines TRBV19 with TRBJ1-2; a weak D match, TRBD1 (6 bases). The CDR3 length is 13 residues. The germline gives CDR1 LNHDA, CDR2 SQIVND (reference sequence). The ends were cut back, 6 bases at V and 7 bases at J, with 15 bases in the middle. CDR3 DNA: TGTGCCAGTAGCCCCCAGCACAGGGTTGGCTACACCTTC. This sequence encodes CASSPQHRVGYTF.

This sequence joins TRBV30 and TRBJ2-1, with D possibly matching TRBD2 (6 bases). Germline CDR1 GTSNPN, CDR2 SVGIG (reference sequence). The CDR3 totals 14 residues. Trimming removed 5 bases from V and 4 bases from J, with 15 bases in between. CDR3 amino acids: CAWGDWVIYNEQFF. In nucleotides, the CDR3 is TGTGCCTGGGGGGACTGGGTGATATACAATGAGCAGTTCTTC.

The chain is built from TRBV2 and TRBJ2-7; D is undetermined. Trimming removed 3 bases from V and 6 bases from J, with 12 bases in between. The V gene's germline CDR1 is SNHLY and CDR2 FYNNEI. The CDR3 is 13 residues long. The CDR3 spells CASSEWLSSEQYF. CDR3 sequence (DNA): TGTGCCAGCAGTGAGTGGCTCTCCAGCGAGCAGTACTTC.

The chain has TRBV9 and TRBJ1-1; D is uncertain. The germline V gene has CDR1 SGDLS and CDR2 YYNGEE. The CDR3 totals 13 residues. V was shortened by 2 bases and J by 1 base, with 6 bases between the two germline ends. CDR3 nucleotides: TGTGCCAGCAGCGTGACTGGGAACACTGAAGCTTTCTTT. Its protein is CASSVTGNTEAFF.

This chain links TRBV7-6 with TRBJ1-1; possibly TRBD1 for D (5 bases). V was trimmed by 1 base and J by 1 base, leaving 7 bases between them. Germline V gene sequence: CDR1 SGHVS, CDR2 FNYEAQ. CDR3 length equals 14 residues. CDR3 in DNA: TGTGCCAGCAGCTTAGGACAGCCGAACACTGAAGCTTTCTTT. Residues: CASSLGQPNTEAFF. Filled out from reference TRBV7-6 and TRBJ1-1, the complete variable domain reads GAGVSQSPRYKVTKRGQDVALRCDPISGHVSLYWYRQALGQGPEFLTYFNYEAQQDKSGLPNDRFSAERPEGSISTLTIQRTEQRDSAMYRCASSLGQPNTEAFFGQGTRLTVV.

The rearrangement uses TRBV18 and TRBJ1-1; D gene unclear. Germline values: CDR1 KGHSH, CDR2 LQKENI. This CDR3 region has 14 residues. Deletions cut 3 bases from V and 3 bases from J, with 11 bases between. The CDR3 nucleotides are TGTGCCAGCTCACCTCGGGTCGGAGACACTGAAGCTTTCTTT. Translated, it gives CASSPRVGDTEAFF.

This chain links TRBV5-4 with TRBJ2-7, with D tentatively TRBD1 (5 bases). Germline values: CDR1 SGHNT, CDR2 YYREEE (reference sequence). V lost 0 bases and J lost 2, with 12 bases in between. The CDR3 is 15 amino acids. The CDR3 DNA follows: TGTGCCAGCAGCTTGGGGGGCGGTGCAGCCTACGAGCAGTACTTC. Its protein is CASSLGGGAAYEQYF.

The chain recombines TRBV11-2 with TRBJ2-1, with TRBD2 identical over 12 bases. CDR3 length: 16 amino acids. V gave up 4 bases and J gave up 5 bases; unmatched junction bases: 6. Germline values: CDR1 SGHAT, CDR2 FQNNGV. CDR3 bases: TGTGCCAGCAGCTCCTGGACTAGCGGGAATGACAATGAGCAGTTCTTC. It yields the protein CASSSWTSGNDNEQFF.

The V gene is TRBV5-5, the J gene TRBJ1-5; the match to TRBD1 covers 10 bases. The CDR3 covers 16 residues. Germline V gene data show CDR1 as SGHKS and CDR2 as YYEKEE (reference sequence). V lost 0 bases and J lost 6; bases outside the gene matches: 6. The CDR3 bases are TGTGCCAGCAGCTTGGGGCGGGACAGGGGTCTTCAGCCCCAGCATTTT. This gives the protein CASSLGRDRGLQPQHF.

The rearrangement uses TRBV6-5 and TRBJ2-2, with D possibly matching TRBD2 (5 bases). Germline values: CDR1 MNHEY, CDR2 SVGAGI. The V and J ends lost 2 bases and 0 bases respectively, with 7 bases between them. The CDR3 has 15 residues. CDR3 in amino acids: CASSYEGSNTGELFF. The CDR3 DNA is TGTGCCAGCAGTTACGAGGGCTCGAACACCGGGGAGCTGTTTTTT.

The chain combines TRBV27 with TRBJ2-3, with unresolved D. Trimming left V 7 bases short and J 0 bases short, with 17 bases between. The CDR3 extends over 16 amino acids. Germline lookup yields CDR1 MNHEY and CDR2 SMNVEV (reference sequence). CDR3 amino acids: CASKPALGWSTDTQYF. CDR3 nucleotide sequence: TGTGCCAGCAAACCCGCACTGGGCTGGAGCACAGATACGCAGTATTTT.

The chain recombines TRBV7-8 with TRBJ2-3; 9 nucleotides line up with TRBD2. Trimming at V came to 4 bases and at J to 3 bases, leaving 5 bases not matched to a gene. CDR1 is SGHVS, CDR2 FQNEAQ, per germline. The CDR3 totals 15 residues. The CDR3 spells CASSSRLAGTDTQYF. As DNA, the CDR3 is TGTGCCAGCAGCTCCCGCCTAGCGGGGACAGATACGCAGTATTTT. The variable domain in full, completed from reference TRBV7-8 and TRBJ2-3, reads GAGVSQSPRYKVAKRGQDVALRCDPISGHVSLFWYQQALGQGPEFLTYFQNEAQLDKSGLPSDRFFAERPEGSVSTLKIQRTQQEDSAVYLCASSSRLAGTDTQYFGPGTRLTVL.

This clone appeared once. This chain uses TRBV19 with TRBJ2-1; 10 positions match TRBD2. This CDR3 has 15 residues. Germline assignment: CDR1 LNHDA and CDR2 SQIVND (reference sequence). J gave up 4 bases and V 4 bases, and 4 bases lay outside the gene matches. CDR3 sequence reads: CASSNEREGYNEQFF. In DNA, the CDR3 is TGTGCCAGTAGTAATGAGCGGGAGGGATACAATGAGCAGTTCTTC.

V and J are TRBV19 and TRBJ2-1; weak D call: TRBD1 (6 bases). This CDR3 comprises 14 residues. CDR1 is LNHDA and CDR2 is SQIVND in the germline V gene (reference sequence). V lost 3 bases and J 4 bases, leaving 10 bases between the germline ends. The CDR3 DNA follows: TGTGCCAGTAGTATTAACAGGGCTTACAATGAGCAGTTCTTC. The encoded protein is CASSINRAYNEQFF.

The CDR3 nucleotides are TGTGCCTGGAGTAGCTACTTGTACGAGCAGTACTTC. This codes for CAWSSYLYEQYF. The V call is TRBV30, the J call TRBJ2-7; D is ambiguous. CDR1 is GTSNPN and CDR2 is SVGIG in the germline V gene (reference sequence). Trimming took off 2 bases at V and 4 bases at J, with 9 bases between the two ends. The CDR3 has 12 amino acids. The whole variable domain, filled in from reference TRBV30 and TRBJ2-7, reads SQTIHQWPATLVQPVGSPLSLECTVEGTSNPNLYWYRQAAGRGLQLLFYSVGIGQISSEVPQNLSASRPQDRQFILSSKKLLLSDSGFYLCAWSSYLYEQYFGPGTRLTVT.

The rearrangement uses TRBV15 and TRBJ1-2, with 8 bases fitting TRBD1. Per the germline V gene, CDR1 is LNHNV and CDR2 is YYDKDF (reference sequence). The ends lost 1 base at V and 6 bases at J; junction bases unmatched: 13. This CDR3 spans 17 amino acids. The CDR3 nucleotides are TGTGCCACCAGCAGAGGCGATACGAGAGACAGGGGTAATGGCTACACCTTC. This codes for CATSRGDTRDRGNGYTF.

The DNA for the CDR3 is TGTGCCAGCAGCCCACCCGGAAGGGGCCAAGAGACCCAGTACTTC. This translates into CASSPPGRGQETQYF. The chain couples TRBV9 to TRBJ2-5; a weak D match, TRBD1 (5 bases). V was cut by 4 bases and J by 1 base, with 14 bases left in between. The germline CDR1 and CDR2 sequences are SGDLS and YYNGEE. The CDR3 is 15 amino acids.

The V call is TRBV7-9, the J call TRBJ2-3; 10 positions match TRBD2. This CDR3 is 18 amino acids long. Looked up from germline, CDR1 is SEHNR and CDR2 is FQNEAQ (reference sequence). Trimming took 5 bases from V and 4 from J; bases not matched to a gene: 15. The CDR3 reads CASSPRGLAGVIPDTQYF. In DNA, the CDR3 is TGTGCCAGCAGCCCCCGTGGGCTAGCGGGAGTCATCCCAGATACGCAGTATTTT. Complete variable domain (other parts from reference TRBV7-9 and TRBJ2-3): DTGVSQNPRHKITKRGQNVTFRCDPISEHNRLYWYRQTLGQGPEFLTYFQNEAQLEKSRLLSDRFSAERPKGSFSTLEIQRTEQGDSAMYLCASSPRGLAGVIPDTQYFGPGTRLTVL.

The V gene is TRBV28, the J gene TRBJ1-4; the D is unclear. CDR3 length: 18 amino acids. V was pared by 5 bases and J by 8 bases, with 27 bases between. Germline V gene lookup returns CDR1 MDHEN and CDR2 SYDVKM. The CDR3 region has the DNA TGTGCCAGCAGTCGAACTTCCGGGCCGAGGGTAGTAAAGGAAAAACTGTTTTTT. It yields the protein CASSRTSGPRVVKEKLFF.

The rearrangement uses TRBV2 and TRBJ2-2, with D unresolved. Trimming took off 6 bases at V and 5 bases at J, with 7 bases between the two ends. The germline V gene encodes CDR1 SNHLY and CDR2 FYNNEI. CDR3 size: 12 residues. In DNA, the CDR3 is TGTGCCAGCAGCTACTTGACCGGGGAGCTGTTTTTT. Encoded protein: CASSYLTGELFF.